This record concerns one TCR beta chain sequence. The antigen is undetermined. The data were taken from a study of shared clonotypes between healthy human individuals. This table comes from immunoSEQ multiplex PCR, and its TCRdb copy is limited to in-frame clones, with some not included. This sample yields fewer than 650,000 clones, of which roughly four fifths are seen a single time; approximately 12% belongs to the top ten. The V gene's germline CDR1 is SGHAT and CDR2 FQNNGV. This CDR3 has 16 residues. The junction had 7 bases not matched to a gene; V was cut back by 5 bases and J by 3 bases. The study's findings and limits: Owing to a small donor count, the genetic and exposure-history diversity represented was limited.

Sequencing input: PBMCs. The source of this sequence is a woman aged 40 to 55 in good health. Some clones in this sample may be carry-over from other donors' samples. The rearrangement joins TRBV11-2 to TRBJ2-3, with TRBD2 identical over 11 bases. The CDR3, as DNA: TGTGCCAGCAGCAGGTTAGCGGGAGGGAAAACAGATACGCAGTATTTT. This encodes CASSRLAGGKTDTQYF.